This T cell receptor beta chain was observed in a study of graft-versus-host responses after intestinal transplantation. The CDR3 sequence is 15 residues long. The V end was cut by 0 bases, the J end by 4 bases, with 13 bases between. In germline, CDR1 is SGHRS, CDR2 YFSETQ. Investigators plated about 200,000 CFSE-labeled responder cells together with about 200,000 irradiated stimulator cells labeled with violet dye. Generated by immunoSEQ multiplex PCR, the TCRdb table keeps only in-frame clones and is missing some. The sample yields about 7,400 clones, around 30% seen once. Sequencing used alloreactive CD8+ T cells from a mixed lymphocyte reaction culture, obtained before transplantation. As to subset: CFSE-low proliferating T cells sorted from roughly six-day pre-transplant mixed lymphocyte reaction (GvH or HvG direction). This rearrangement joins TRBV5-1 to TRBJ1-2, with a weak D call TRBD1 (6 bases). The sequence was collected from a human patient who was an organ donor for intestinal transplantation. CDR3 amino acids: CASSLVLGAGYGYTF. In nucleotides, the CDR3 is TGCGCCAGCAGCTTGGTTCTGGGGGCAGGCTATGGCTACACCTTC.